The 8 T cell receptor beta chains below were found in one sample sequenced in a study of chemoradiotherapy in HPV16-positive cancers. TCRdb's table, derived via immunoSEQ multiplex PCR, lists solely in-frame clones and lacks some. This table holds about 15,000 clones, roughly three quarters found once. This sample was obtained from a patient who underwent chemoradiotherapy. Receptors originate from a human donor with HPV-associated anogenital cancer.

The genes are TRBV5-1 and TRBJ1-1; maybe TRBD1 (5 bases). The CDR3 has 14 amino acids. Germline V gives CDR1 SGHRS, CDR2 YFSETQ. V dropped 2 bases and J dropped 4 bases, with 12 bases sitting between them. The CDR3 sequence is CASSFDGAGTEAFF. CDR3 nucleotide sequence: TGCGCCAGCAGCTTTGACGGGGCAGGCACTGAAGCTTTCTTT.

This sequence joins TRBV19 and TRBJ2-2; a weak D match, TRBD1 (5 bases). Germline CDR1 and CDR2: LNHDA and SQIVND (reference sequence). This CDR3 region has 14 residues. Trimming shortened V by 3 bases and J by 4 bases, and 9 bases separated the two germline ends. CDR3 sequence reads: CASSIRQRTGELFF. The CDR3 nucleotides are TGTGCCAGTAGTATCAGACAGCGCACCGGGGAGCTGTTTTTT.

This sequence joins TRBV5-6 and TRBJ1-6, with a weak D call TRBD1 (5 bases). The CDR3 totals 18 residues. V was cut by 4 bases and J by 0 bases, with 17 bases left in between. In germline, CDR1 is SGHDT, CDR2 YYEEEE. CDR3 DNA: TGTGCCAGCAGCCTAAGACAGTCTCGGAGCTCCTATAATTCACCCCTCCACTTT. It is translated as CASSLRQSRSSYNSPLHF.

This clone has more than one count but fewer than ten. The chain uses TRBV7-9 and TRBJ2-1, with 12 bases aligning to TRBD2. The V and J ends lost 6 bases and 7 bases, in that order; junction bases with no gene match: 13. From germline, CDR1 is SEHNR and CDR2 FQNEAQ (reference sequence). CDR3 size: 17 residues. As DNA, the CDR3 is TGTGCCAGCAGTCCTACGAGGCTAGCGGGGGGGCCTAATGAGCAGTTCTTC. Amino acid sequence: CASSPTRLAGGPNEQFF.

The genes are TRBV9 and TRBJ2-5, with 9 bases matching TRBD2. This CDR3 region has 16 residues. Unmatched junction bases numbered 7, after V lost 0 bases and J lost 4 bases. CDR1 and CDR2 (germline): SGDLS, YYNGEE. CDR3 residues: CASSVAAGGAGETQYF. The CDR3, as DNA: TGTGCCAGCAGCGTAGCGGCGGGGGGGGCAGGAGAGACCCAGTACTTC.

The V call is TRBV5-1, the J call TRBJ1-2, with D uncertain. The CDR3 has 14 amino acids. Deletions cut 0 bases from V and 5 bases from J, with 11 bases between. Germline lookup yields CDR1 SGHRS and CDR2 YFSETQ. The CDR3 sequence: CASSLVAERYGYTF. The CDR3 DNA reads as TGCGCCAGCAGCTTGGTGGCGGAACGATATGGCTACACCTTC. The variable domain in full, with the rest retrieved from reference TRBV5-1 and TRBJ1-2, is KAGVTQTPRYLIKTRGQQVTLSCSPISGHRSVSWYQQTPGQGLQFLFEYFSETQRNKGNFPGRFSGRQFSNSRSEMNVSTLELGDSALYLCASSLVAERYGYTFGSGTRLTVV.

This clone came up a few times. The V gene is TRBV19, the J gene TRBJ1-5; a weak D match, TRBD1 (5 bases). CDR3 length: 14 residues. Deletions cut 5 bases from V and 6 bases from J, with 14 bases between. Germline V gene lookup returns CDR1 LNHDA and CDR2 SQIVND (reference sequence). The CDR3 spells CASSAWGSGQPQHF. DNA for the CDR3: TGTGCCAGTAGTGCATGGGGCAGCGGTCAGCCCCAGCATTTT.

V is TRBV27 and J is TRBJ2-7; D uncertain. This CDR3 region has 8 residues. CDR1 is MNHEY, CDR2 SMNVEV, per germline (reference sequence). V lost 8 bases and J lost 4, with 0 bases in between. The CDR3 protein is CASYEQYF. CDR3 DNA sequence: TGTGCCAGCTACGAGCAGTACTTC.